Presented here are 27 T cell receptor beta chains from one specimen sequenced in a study of cytomegalovirus exposure and HLA in healthy donors. The method was immunoSEQ multiplex PCR; TCRdb's version includes in-frame clones alone and lacks a portion of them. The sample has around 200,000 clones; roughly 84% are singletons. Source material: PBMCs. The source of these receptors is a woman aged 18-29 years in good health and CMV-seropositive.

The chain has TRBV2 and TRBJ1-1; possible D gene TRBD1, 5 bases. The V and J ends lost 7 bases and 2 bases respectively, with 17 bases between them. Per the germline V gene, CDR1 is SNHLY and CDR2 is FYNNEI. This CDR3 spans 15 amino acids. The CDR3 sequence is CASKAQDIINTEAFF. CDR3 sequence (DNA): TGTGCCAGCAAGGCCCAGGACATAATCAACACTGAAGCTTTCTTT.

The chain has TRBV14 and TRBJ1-2; 12 nucleotides align to TRBD1. This CDR3 is 16 amino acids long. V lost 7 bases to trimming and J lost 1 base; unmatched junction nucleotides: 7. Germline V gives CDR1 SGHDN, CDR2 FVKESK. CDR3 bases: TGTGCCAGCAACGGGACAGGGGGCTGTTTTAACTATGGCTACACCTTC. This codes for CASNGTGGCFNYGYTF.

The chain is built from TRBV25-1 and TRBJ2-5; D is unresolved. The germline CDR1 and CDR2 sequences are MGHDK and SYGVNS. The CDR3 totals 14 residues. Trimming took 7 bases from V and 2 from J, leaving 14 bases between them. This CDR3 is CASTSFQTQETQYF. The CDR3 nucleotides read TGTGCCAGCACCTCCTTCCAGACTCAAGAGACCCAGTACTTC.

The V gene is TRBV29-1, the J gene TRBJ1-2, with D tentatively TRBD1 (5 bases). The CDR3 has 17 amino acids. The V end was cut by 4 bases, the J end by 4 bases, with 25 bases between. From germline, CDR1 is SQVTM and CDR2 ANQGSEA. The chain's CDR3 is CSVGPRGLPAGGYGYTF. The CDR3 coding sequence is TGCAGCGTTGGTCCCCGGGGACTACCGGCCGGAGGCTATGGCTACACCTTC. Full variable domain (missing parts from reference TRBV29-1 and TRBJ1-2): SAVISQKPSRDICQRGTSLTIQCQVDSQVTMMFWYRQQPGQSLTLIATANQGSEATYESGFVIDKFPISRPNLTFSTLTVSNMSPEDSSIYLCSVGPRGLPAGGYGYTFGSGTRLTVV.

The V call is TRBV7-6, the J call TRBJ1-6; maybe TRBD1 (5 bases). The CDR3 has 16 residues. CDR1 and CDR2 (germline): SGHVS, FNYEAQ. Trimming took 1 base from V and 2 from J, leaving 9 bases between them. The CDR3 spells CASSLVSTAYNSPLHF. Here the CDR3 DNA reads TGTGCCAGCAGCTTAGTATCGACAGCCTATAATTCACCCCTCCACTTT.

The J gene is TRBJ2-4, the V gene TRBV9; 10 nucleotides agree with TRBD2. V shed 0 bases and J 5 bases; nucleotides not matched to a gene: 2. The CDR3 is 15 residues long. CDR1 SGDLS and CDR2 YYNGEE come from the germline V gene. The CDR3 DNA reads as TGTGCCAGCAGCGTAGATAGCGGGGGGCAAAACATTCAGTACTTC. Translation: CASSVDSGGQNIQYF. The complete variable domain, with remaining parts taken from reference TRBV9 and TRBJ2-4, reads DSGVTQTPKHLITATGQRVTLRCSPRSGDLSVYWYQQSLDQGLQFLIQYYNGEERAKGNILERFSAQQFPDLHSELNLSSLELGDSALYFCASSVDSGGQNIQYFGAGTRLSVL.

The rearrangement links TRBV29-1 to TRBJ2-3, with D perhaps matching TRBD1 (6 bases). The germline CDR1 and CDR2 sequences are SQVTM and ANQGSEA. Trimming cost V 2 bases and J 2 bases, with 14 bases left between them. The CDR3 spans 15 residues. The CDR3: CSVEQNQGITDTQYF. CDR3 nucleotides: TGCAGCGTTGAACAAAACCAGGGGATCACAGATACGCAGTATTTT.

The chain carries TRBV12-5 and TRBJ2-3; possible D gene TRBD2, 5 bases. Germline V CDR1 and CDR2: LGHNT, FRNRAP. Deletions cut 5 bases from V and 5 bases from J, with 20 bases between. There are 16 residues in the CDR3. The CDR3 DNA sequence: TGTGCTAGTGGTAAACCACTTTCGGACTTTAAAGATACGCAGTATTTT. Encoded protein: CASGKPLSDFKDTQYF.

V gene TRBV6-5 combines with J gene TRBJ1-6, with 8 bases that match TRBD1. The CDR3 spans 15 residues. Trimming cost V 2 bases and J 6 bases; bases outside gene matches: 3. CDR1 and CDR2 from the germline V gene are MNHEY and SVGAGI. The chain's CDR3 is CASSYRQGPNSPLHF. The CDR3 nucleotides read TGTGCCAGCAGTTACAGACAGGGGCCTAATTCACCCCTCCACTTT.

This chain joins TRBV27 and TRBJ2-7; maybe TRBD2 (6 bases). Trimming removed 3 bases at V and 5 bases at J, with 11 bases between. This CDR3 is 13 amino acids long. Germline V gene lookup returns CDR1 MNHEY and CDR2 SMNVEV (reference sequence). The CDR3 is CASSFGGPNEQYF. The CDR3 DNA reads as TGTGCCAGCAGTTTCGGGGGTCCCAACGAGCAGTACTTC.

The chain joins TRBV19 to TRBJ2-7; D not certain. This CDR3 contains 15 residues. The germline V and J ends were trimmed by 3 bases and 0 bases, with 12 bases remaining between them. CDR1 and CDR2 (germline): LNHDA, SQIVND (reference sequence). In DNA form, the CDR3 reads TGTGCCAGTAGTATCAATGCAGTGGCCTCCTACGAGCAGTACTTC. Its translation is CASSINAVASYEQYF.

The V gene is TRBV10-3, the J gene TRBJ2-1; 10 bases agree with TRBD2. The CDR3 is 16 amino acids. Germline V gene data show CDR1 as ENHRY and CDR2 as SYGVKD. Germline trimming cut 3 bases from V and 1 base from J; bases unmatched to any gene: 3. The CDR3 spells CAISDSSGGSYNEQFF. The CDR3 nucleotides are TGTGCCATCAGTGACTCTAGCGGGGGATCCTACAATGAGCAGTTCTTC.

The V call is TRBV9, the J call TRBJ2-5, with 7 bases identical to TRBD1. The CDR3 runs to 13 residues. V lost 3 bases and J lost 3; bases outside the gene matches: 2. Germline assignment: CDR1 SGDLS and CDR2 YYNGEE. CDR3 loop: CASSAGTEETQYF. For the CDR3, the DNA is TGTGCCAGCAGCGCCGGGACAGAAGAGACCCAGTACTTC. Filled out from reference TRBV9 and TRBJ2-5, the complete variable domain reads DSGVTQTPKHLITATGQRVTLRCSPRSGDLSVYWYQQSLDQGLQFLIQYYNGEERAKGNILERFSAQQFPDLHSELNLSSLELGDSALYFCASSAGTEETQYFGPGTRLLVL.

The chain combines TRBV5-4 with TRBJ1-4, with no clear D. The V gene lost 0 bases and the J gene lost 6 bases, with 9 bases spanning the gap. This CDR3 contains 14 residues. Germline V gives CDR1 SGHNT, CDR2 YYREEE (reference sequence). The CDR3 here is CASSLAGDDEKLFF. The CDR3 nucleotides read TGTGCCAGCAGCTTGGCCGGAGATGATGAAAAACTGTTTTTT.

J is TRBJ2-7 and V is TRBV10-3; 7 bases map to TRBD1. This CDR3 region has 13 residues. CDR1 and CDR2 (germline): ENHRY, SYGVKD. V lost 7 bases and J lost 6; bases outside the gene matches: 9. The CDR3 spells CAINSGTVREQYF. CDR3 in DNA: TGTGCCATCAACTCCGGGACAGTTCGCGAGCAGTACTTC.

This clone was counted only a few times. CDR3 amino acids: CASSSTGRYGYTF. The CDR3 DNA is TGTGCCAGCAGCTCGACAGGGCGTTACGGCTACACCTTC. The gene calls are TRBV7-2 and TRBJ1-2, with 7 bases matching TRBD1. The CDR3 totals 13 residues. V lost 4 bases and J lost 8; bases outside the gene matches: 7. CDR1 is SGHTA and CDR2 is FQGNSA in the germline V gene.

The chain employs TRBV21-1 and TRBJ1-5; TRBD1 was called by the table and not checked on the DNA. TRBV21-1 is given as a pseudogene. The length of the CDR3 is 17 residues. The CDR3 DNA is TGTGCCAGCCCTTCGGGACAGCGAACATATAGCAATCAGCCCCAGCATTTT. It is translated as CASPSGQRTYSNQPQHF.

The sample holds a few counts of this clone. V usage is TRBV2 and J usage is TRBJ1-2, with TRBD1 matching over 7 bases. The CDR3 has 13 residues. Germline CDR1 and CDR2: SNHLY and FYNNEI. After removal of 8 bases from V and 8 bases from J, the junction contained 11 bases not matched to a gene. The CDR3 nucleotides are TGTGCCAGCGGGCGGCAGGGGGATCGGGGCTACACCTTC. It specifies CASGRQGDRGYTF.

This chain uses TRBV2 with TRBJ1-2; D might be TRBD1 (6 bases). V shed 2 bases and J shed 4 bases, with 17 bases lying between them. Germline CDR1 reads SNHLY; CDR2 reads FYNNEI. CDR3 length: 16 amino acids. The chain's CDR3 is CASSELPGDTSYGYTF. CDR3 DNA sequence: TGTGCCAGCAGTGAACTTCCAGGGGACACTAGCTATGGCTACACCTTC.

The V gene is TRBV19, the J gene TRBJ1-2, with D tentatively TRBD1 (6 bases). This CDR3 is 15 amino acids long. CDR1 LNHDA and CDR2 SQIVND come from the germline V gene (reference sequence). The germline V and J ends were trimmed by 4 bases and 4 bases, with 16 bases remaining between them. The DNA for the CDR3 is TGTGCCAGTAGTACCCCTGGACAGACCACCTATGGCTACACCTTC. It translates to CASSTPGQTTYGYTF.

This sequence joins TRBV7-2 and TRBJ1-5, with D hard to call. Germline loops: CDR1 SGHTA, CDR2 FQGNSA. The CDR3 contains 14 residues. The V end was cut by 1 base, the J end by 6 bases, with 10 bases between. As DNA, the CDR3 is TGTGCCAGCAGCTTAGGCCCAGGCAGTCAGCCCCAGCATTTT. This encodes CASSLGPGSQPQHF.

V gene TRBV21-1 combines with J gene TRBJ1-1. TRBV21-1 is described as a pseudogene. This CDR3 is 19 amino acids long. DNA of the CDR3: TGTGCCAGCAGCGCACATTCGGGCCTGACTAACCACGTAGACACTGAAGCTTTCTTT. Protein product: CASSAHSGLTNHVDTEAFF.

The chain employs TRBV2 and TRBJ1-2; 8 nucleotides match TRBD1. V was pared by 9 bases and J by 5 bases, with 5 bases of the junction left unmatched. The CDR3 extends over 12 amino acids. The germline CDR1 and CDR2 sequences are SNHLY and FYNNEI. The CDR3 nucleotides read TGTGCCAGGACAGGGGACGGGTATGGCTACACCTTC. This translates into CARTGDGYGYTF.

The chain uses TRBV5-1 and TRBJ2-1, with TRBD2 matching over 8 bases. Germline assignment: CDR1 SGHRS and CDR2 YFSETQ. Losses at the gene ends were 1 base for V and 2 bases for J; bases not matched to a gene: 2. The CDR3 length is 15 residues. Here the CDR3 DNA reads TGCGCCAGCAGCTTGAGCGGGGGCCCCTACAATGAGCAGTTCTTC. Its protein product is CASSLSGGPYNEQFF.

The chain links TRBV2 to TRBJ2-1, with 10 positions matching TRBD2. From germline, CDR1 is SNHLY and CDR2 FYNNEI. The CDR3 consists of 15 residues. The trim removed 1 base at V and 4 bases at J, leaving 1 base unmatched. The CDR3 coding sequence is TGTGCCAGCAGTGAAGGGACTAGCGGTTACAATGAGCAGTTCTTC. It encodes CASSEGTSGYNEQFF. Looking up the rest from reference TRBV2 and TRBJ2-1 gives the full variable domain: EPEVTQTPSHQVTQMGQEVILRCVPISNHLYFYWYRQILGQKVEFLVSFYNNEISEKSEIFDDQFSVERPDGSNFTLKIRSTKLEDSAMYFCASSEGTSGYNEQFFGPGTRLTVL.

V gene TRBV10-2 combines with J gene TRBJ2-1; the D gene is possibly TRBD1 (6 bases). Germline lookup yields CDR1 WSHSY and CDR2 SAAADI. This CDR3 comprises 13 residues. The ends were cut back, 6 bases at V and 8 bases at J, with 14 bases in the middle. As DNA, the CDR3 is TGCGCCAGCAGGGGGGCCCTCGGAGATGAGCAGTTCTTC. It specifies CASRGALGDEQFF.

The V gene is TRBV7-2, the J gene TRBJ2-1; D uncertain. V lost 8 bases, J lost 0 bases, and 8 bases lay in between. The germline gives CDR1 SGHTA, CDR2 FQGNSA. This CDR3 has 13 residues. The chain's CDR3 is CASGRVSYNEQFF. The CDR3 DNA sequence: TGTGCCAGCGGTCGGGTCTCCTACAATGAGCAGTTCTTC.